Shown below are 10 T cell receptor beta chains from a single sample sequenced in a study of T cell responses to AZD1222 COVID-19 vaccine. The data were produced by immunoSEQ multiplex PCR, yet TCRdb's version contains in-frame clones alone and is incomplete. The table lists about 75,000 clones, around nine tenths of them singletons, with 15% to 20% in the top ten. Sequenced material: peripheral blood, taken 28 days after the second AZD1222 dose. These receptor sequences come from an adult who received the AZD1222 COVID-19 vaccine.

The chain is built from TRBV6-1 and TRBJ2-7, with D perhaps matching TRBD2 (5 bases). Germline values: CDR1 MNHNS, CDR2 SASEGT. This CDR3 spans 13 amino acids. V was trimmed by 2 bases and J by 6 bases, leaving 11 bases between them. CDR3 amino acids: CASSESGGLEQYF. The CDR3 DNA sequence: TGTGCCAGCAGTGAAAGCGGAGGACTCGAGCAGTACTTC.

The chain combines TRBV24-1 with TRBJ2-1, with a tentative D call TRBD2 (5 bases). The germline CDR1 and CDR2 sequences are KGHDR and SFDVKD. CDR3 size: 16 residues. V lost 2 bases and J lost 9, with 19 bases in between. This CDR3 is CATSDSSSHGVGEQFF. The DNA of the CDR3 is TGTGCCACCAGTGATTCCTCGAGCCACGGGGTAGGTGAGCAGTTCTTC.

The CDR3 protein is CASSSRDRVYF. CDR3 DNA sequence: TGTGCCAGCAGTTCCCGGGACAGGGTTTATTTT. This chain joins TRBV5-8 and TRBJ1-3; TRBD1 matches at 9 bases. J lost 16 bases, V lost 5 bases, and 7 bases had no gene match. Germline CDR1 is SGHTS and CDR2 is YDEGEE. The CDR3 contains 11 residues. Based on the CDR3 plus reference TRBV5-8 and TRBJ1-3, the full variable domain is EAGVTQSPTHLIKTRGQQATLRCSPISGHTSVYWYQQALGLGLQFLLWYDEGEERNRGNFPPRFSGRQFPNYSSELNVNALELEDSALYLCASSSRDRVYFGEGSWLTVV.

The DNA for the CDR3 is TGCGCCAGCAGTGCGACAGGGACGCAAGAGACCCAGTACTTC. Residues: CASSATGTQETQYF. The chain employs TRBV10-1 and TRBJ2-5; 7 nucleotides line up with TRBD1. Germline V CDR1 and CDR2: WNHNN, SYGVQD (reference sequence). The CDR3 covers 14 residues. Trimming took 4 bases from V and 2 from J; bases not matched to a gene: 4.

This rearrangement joins TRBV4-2 to TRBJ2-7; D is possibly TRBD1 or TRBD2 (6 bases each). V lost 2 bases and J lost 5, with 10 bases in between. The CDR3 spans 13 residues. Germline-derived CDR1 and CDR2 are LGHNA and YNFKEQ. Written as DNA, the CDR3 is TGTGCCAGCAGCCAACCCGGGGGCCACGAGCAGTACTTC. Protein product: CASSQPGGHEQYF.

This sequence joins TRBV11-2 and TRBJ2-7, with D tentatively TRBD1 (5 bases). V shed 6 bases and J shed 9 bases, with 12 bases lying between them. This CDR3 spans 11 amino acids. CDR1 is SGHAT, CDR2 FQNNGV, per germline. For the CDR3, the DNA is TGTGCCAGCAGATCAGGGTCTGTGCAGTACTTC. Amino acids: CASRSGSVQYF.

This clone was recorded once. V is TRBV2 and J is TRBJ2-7; TRBD1 aligns across 9 bases. The length of the CDR3 is 13 residues. Unmatched junction bases numbered 5, after V lost 5 bases and J lost 6 bases. Germline-derived CDR1 and CDR2 are SNHLY and FYNNEI. CDR3 sequence: CASSYATGGEQYF. The CDR3 region has the DNA TGTGCCAGCAGTTACGCGACAGGGGGCGAGCAGTACTTC.

V is TRBV10-1 and J is TRBJ1-1; perhaps TRBD1 as D (6 bases). With 5 bases removed from V and 1 base from J, the gap between germline ends came to 11 bases. Germline CDR1 and CDR2: WNHNN and SYGVQD (reference sequence). The CDR3 extends over 14 amino acids. CDR3 sequence reads: CASSIRGANTEAFF. The CDR3 DNA reads TGCGCCAGCAGTATCCGGGGGGCGAACACTGAAGCTTTCTTT.

The chain recombines TRBV7-2 with TRBJ2-3; TRBD2 agrees at 7 bases. Germline CDR1 SGHTA, CDR2 FQGNSA. The CDR3 runs to 16 residues. The junction had 10 bases not matched to a gene; V was cut back by 4 bases and J by 3 bases. CDR3 protein: CASSYLAGTKTDTQYF. The CDR3 DNA reads TGTGCCAGCAGCTATTTAGCCGGGACTAAAACAGATACGCAGTATTTT.

This clone was picked up a small number of times. The rearrangement joins TRBV6-1 to TRBJ2-5; either TRBD1 or TRBD2 may fit D (6 bases each). The CDR3 runs 19 residues. Between the trimmed V and J ends, which lost 4 bases and 5 bases, there was a span of 29 bases. Germline V gives CDR1 MNHNS, CDR2 SASEGT. The DNA of the CDR3 is TGTGCCAGCAGTGGGGTTGCCGGGGGCAGGACCCTTTCGTGGGAGACCCAGTACTTC. Protein: CASSGVAGGRTLSWETQYF.